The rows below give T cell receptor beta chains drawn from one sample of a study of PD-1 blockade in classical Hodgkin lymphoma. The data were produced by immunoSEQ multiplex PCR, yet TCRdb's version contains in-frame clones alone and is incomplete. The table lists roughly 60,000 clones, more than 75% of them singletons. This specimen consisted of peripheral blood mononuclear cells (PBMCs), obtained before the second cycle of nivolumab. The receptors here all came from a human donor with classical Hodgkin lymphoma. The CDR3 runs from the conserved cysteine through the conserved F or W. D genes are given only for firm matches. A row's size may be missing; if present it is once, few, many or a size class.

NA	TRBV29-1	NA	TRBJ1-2	TGCAGCTCTGACCCAGCCGGTACGATTGGCTACACCTTC	CSSDPAGTIGYTF
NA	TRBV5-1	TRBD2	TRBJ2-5	TGCGCCAGCAGCTTGACTAGCGGGGGGGCCGTTTACGAGACCCAGTACTTC	CASSLTSGGAVYETQYF
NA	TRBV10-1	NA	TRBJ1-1	TGCGCCAGCAGTGAGATGAAGAACACTGAAGCTTTCTTT	CASSEMKNTEAFF
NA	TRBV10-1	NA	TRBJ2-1	TGCGCCAGCAGTGAGATGCAGGGGATATCGAATGAGCAGTTCTTC	CASSEMQGISNEQFF
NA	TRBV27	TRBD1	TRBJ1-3	TGTGCCAGCAGCCCGACAGGGACTGGAAACACCATATATTTT	CASSPTGTGNTIYF
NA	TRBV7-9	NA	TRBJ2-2	TGTGCCAGCAGCTTAGCGTCGACAGCCGGGGAGCTGTTTTTT	CASSLASTAGELFF
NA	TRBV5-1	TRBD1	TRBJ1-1	TGCGCCAGCAGCTTTGGACAGGCAGTGACTGAAGCTTTCTTT	CASSFGQAVTEAFF
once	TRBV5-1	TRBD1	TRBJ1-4	TGCGCCAGCAGCTTAACAGGGGGCCCGGCTAATGAAAAACTGTTTTTT	CASSLTGGPANEKLFF
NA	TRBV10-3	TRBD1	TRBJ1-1	TGTGCCATTTCGGACAGGGCCGACACTGAAGCTTTCTTT	CAISDRADTEAFF
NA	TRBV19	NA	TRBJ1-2	TGTGCCAGTACCACCCCCTCTGGGATAAACTATGGCTACACCTTC	CASTTPSGINYGYTF
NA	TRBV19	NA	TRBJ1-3	TGTGCCAGTAGTATAGATGGGACATTATCCTCTGGAAACACCATATATTTT	CASSIDGTLSSGNTIYF
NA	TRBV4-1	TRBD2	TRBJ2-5	TGCGCCAGCAGCCTCCAGGAGGCTAGCGGGGACCAAGAGACCCAGTACTTC	CASSLQEASGDQETQYF
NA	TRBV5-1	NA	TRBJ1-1	TGCGCCAGCAGCTTTCGGGAATCGAACACTGAAGCTTTCTTT	CASSFRESNTEAFF
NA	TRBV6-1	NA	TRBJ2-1	TGTGCCAGCAAATACGAACAGCCCTCCTACAATGAGCAGTTCTTC	CASKYEQPSYNEQFF
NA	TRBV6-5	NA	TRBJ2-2	TGTGCCAGCAGCATAGGGGGAGGGAACACCGGGGAGCTGTTTTTT	CASSIGGGNTGELFF
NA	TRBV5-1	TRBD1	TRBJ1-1	TGCGCCAGCAGCCAAACAGGGGGGAACACTGAAGCTTTCTTT	CASSQTGGNTEAFF
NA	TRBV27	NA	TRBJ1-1	TGTGCCAGCAGTTATGGGGCAGGCAACACTGAAGCTTTCTTT	CASSYGAGNTEAFF
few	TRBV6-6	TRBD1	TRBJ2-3	TGTGCCAGCACCAAGACAGGGCCAGGGACAGATACGCAGTATTTT	CASTKTGPGTDTQYF
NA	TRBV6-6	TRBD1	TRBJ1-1	TGTGCCAGCAGCCCGAACAGGGGCCATACTGAAGCTTTCTTT	CASSPNRGHTEAFF
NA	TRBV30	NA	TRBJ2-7	TGTGCCTGGAGTGTTCCCGGGACTCTAAGCTCCTACGAGCAGTACTTC	CAWSVPGTLSSYEQYF
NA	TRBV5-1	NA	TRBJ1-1	TGCGCCAGCAGCATTACAGGGTCCACTGAAGCTTTCTTT	CASSITGSTEAFF
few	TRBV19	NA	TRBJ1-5	TGTGCCAGTAGTATGAGGGGGGACAATCAGCCCCAGCATTTT	CASSMRGDNQPQHF
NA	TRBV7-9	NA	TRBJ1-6	TGTGCCAGCAGCTTAGGATCACCCCTCCACTTT	CASSLGSPLHF
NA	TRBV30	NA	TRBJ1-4	TGTGCCTGGGCCCAATACAGGGTAGCAGAAAAACTGTTTTTT	CAWAQYRVAEKLFF
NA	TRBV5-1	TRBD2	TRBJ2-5	TGCGCCAGCAGTTTAGGCGGGGGGGCCCAAGAGACCCAGTACTTC	CASSLGGGAQETQYF
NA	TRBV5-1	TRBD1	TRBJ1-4	TGCGCCAGCAGCTTGGCCGGGACAGCAGAAGAAAAACTGTTTTTT	CASSLAGTAEEKLFF
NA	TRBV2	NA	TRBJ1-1	TGTGCCGGTCGACTGAACACTGAAGCTTTCTTT	CAGRLNTEAFF
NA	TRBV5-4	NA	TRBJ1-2	TGTGCCAGCAGCCCGGACCCCACTTTCTATGGCTACACCTTC	CASSPDPTFYGYTF
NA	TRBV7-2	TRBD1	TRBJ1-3	TGTGCCAGCAGCTGGACAGGAGCTTCTGGAAACACCATATATTTT	CASSWTGASGNTIYF
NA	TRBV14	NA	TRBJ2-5	TGTGCCAGCAGCCCCCCGGGTGTGAGGGAGACCCAGTACTTC	CASSPPGVRETQYF
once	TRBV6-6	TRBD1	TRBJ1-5	TGTGCCACCGGGGACAGGGGGGACAATCAGCCCCAGCATTTT	CATGDRGDNQPQHF
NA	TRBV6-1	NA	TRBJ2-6	TGTGCCAGCAGTGAAGGGGCTGGGGCCAACGTCCTGACTTTC	CASSEGAGANVLTF
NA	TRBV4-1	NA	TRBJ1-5	TGCGCCAGCAGCCAAGATAAGGGGGTGCAACAGCCCCAGCATTTT	CASSQDKGVQQPQHF
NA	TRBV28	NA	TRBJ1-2	TGTGCCAGCAGTTTGGGCCTTCAGGGCTTCAGTGGCTACACCTTC	CASSLGLQGFSGYTF
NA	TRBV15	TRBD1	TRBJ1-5	TGTGCCACCAGCACCCGGACAGGGGAGGATCAGCCCCAGCATTTT	CATSTRTGEDQPQHF
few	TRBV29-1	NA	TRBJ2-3	TGCAGCGTTGAACAGACAGATACGCAGTATTTT	CSVEQTDTQYF
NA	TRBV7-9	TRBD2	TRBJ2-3	TGTGCCAGCAGCTCCCCCGGGGGGGCGCAGAGCACAGATACGCAGTATTTT	CASSSPGGAQSTDTQYF
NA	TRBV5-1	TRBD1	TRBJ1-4	TGCGCCAGCAGACCGGGGACAGGGGGAGAAAAACTGTTTTTT	CASRPGTGGEKLFF
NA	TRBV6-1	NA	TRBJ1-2	TGTGCCAGCCCCGAGGGACACAACTATGGCTACACCTTC	CASPEGHNYGYTF
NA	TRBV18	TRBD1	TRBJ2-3	TGTGCCAGCTCACGACAGGGTGCGAATTCAGATACGCAGTATTTT	CASSRQGANSDTQYF
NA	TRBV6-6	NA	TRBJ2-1	TGTGCCAGCAGTCCCACGGGACCCCTTTACAATGAGCAGTTCTTC	CASSPTGPLYNEQFF